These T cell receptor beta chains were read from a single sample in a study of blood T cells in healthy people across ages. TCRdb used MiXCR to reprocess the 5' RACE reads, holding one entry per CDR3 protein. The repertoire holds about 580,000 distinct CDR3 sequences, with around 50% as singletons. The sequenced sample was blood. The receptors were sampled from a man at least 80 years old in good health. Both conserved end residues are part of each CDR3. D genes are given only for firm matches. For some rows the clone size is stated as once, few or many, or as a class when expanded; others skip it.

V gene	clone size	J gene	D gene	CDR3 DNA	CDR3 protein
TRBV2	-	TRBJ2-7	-	TGTGCCAGCAGCGACAGGGAGGTCGAACAGTACTTC	CASSDREVEQYF
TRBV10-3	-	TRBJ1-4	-	TGTGCCATCAGTGAGTTCAGCGTTAATGAAAAACTGTTTTTT	CAISEFSVNEKLFF
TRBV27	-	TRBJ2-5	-	TGTGCCAGCAGTCCCCGGCCCCAAGAGACCCAGTACTTC	CASSPRPQETQYF
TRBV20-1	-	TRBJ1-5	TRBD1	TGCAGTGCTAGTGGGGACAGAAATCAGCCCCAGCATTTT	CSASGDRNQPQHF
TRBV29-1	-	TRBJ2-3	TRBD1	TGCAGCGCCCGGGACAGGGTAGCAACAGATACGCAGTATTTT	CSARDRVATDTQYF
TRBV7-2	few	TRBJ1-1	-	TGTGCCAGCAGCCTGGCAGGGCTCATGAACACTGAAGCTTTCTTT	CASSLAGLMNTEAFF
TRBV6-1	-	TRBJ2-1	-	TGTGCCAGCACCTACTCCGGGACCGCCCACAATGAGCAGTTCTTC	CASTYSGTAHNEQFF
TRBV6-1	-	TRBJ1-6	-	TGTGCCAACACCTCCGATAGCTCCTATAATTCACCCCTCCACTTT	CANTSDSSYNSPLHF
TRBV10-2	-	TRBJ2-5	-	TGCGCCAGCACCTCTCGCGGAACCCAGTACTTC	CASTSRGTQYF
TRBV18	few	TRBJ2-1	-	TGTGCCAGCTCACCAACTGTGGCAGGGAGGAATGAGCAGTTCTTC	CASSPTVAGRNEQFF
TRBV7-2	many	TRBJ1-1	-	TGTGCCAGCAGTCCGGATGGGGCATTAGGGGGAGCTTTCTTT	CASSPDGALGGAFF
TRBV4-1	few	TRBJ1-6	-	TGCGCCAGCAGCCAAGGAGTGGGACGGAATAATTCACCCCTCCACTTT	CASSQGVGRNNSPLHF
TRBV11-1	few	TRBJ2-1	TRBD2	TGTGCCAGCAGCATAGCGGGAGATGAGCAGTTCTTC	CASSIAGDEQFF
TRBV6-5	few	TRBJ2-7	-	TGTGCCAGCAGCCCCGGGGACGGGAGCTCCTACGAGCAGTACTTC	CASSPGDGSSYEQYF
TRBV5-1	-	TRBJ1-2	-	TGCGCCAGCAGCATGGACAGTAACTATGGCTACACCTTC	CASSMDSNYGYTF
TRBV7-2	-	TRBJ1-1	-	TGTGCCAGCAGCCCTGGGGGGGGAGGGTTTGACACTGAAGCTTTCTTT	CASSPGGGGFDTEAFF